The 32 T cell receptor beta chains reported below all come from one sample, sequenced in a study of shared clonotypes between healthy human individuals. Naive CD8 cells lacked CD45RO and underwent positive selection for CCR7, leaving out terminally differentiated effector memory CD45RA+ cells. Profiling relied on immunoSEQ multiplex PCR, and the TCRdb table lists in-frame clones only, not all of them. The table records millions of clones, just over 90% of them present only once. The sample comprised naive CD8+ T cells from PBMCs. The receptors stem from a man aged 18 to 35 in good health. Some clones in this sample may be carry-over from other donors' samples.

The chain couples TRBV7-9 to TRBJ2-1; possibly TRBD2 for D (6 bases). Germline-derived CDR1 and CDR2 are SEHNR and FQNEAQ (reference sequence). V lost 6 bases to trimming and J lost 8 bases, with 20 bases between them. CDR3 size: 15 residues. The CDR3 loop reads CASRHSERVPHEQFF. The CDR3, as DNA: TGTGCCAGCAGACATAGCGAGCGGGTTCCCCATGAGCAGTTCTTC.

DNA for the CDR3: TGTGCCAGCAGTTACTCGAAATTGGCTGGCGAGCAGTACTTC. It yields the protein CASSYSKLAGEQYF. The V gene is TRBV6-5, the J gene TRBJ2-7; D remains ambiguous. Trimming removed 0 bases from V and 6 bases from J, with 12 bases in between. CDR1 is MNHEY and CDR2 is SVGAGI in the germline V gene. CDR3 length equals 14 residues.

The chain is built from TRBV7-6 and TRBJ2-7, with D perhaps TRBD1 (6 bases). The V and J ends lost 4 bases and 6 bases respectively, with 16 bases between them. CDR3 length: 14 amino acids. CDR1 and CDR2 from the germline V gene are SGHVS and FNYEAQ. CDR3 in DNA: TGTGCCAGCAGCTCCGAGGGGGACGAGGGCGAGCAGTACTTC. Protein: CASSSEGDEGEQYF.

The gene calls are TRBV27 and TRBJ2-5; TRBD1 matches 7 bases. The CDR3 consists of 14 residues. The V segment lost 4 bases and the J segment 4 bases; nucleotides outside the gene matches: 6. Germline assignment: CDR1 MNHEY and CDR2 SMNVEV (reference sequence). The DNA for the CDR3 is TGTGCCAGCAGTTCCAGACAGGGAAGAGAGACCCAGTACTTC. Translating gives CASSSRQGRETQYF.

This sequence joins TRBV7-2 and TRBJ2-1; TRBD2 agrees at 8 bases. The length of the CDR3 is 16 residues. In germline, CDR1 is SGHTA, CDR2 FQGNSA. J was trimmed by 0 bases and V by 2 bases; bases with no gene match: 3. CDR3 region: CASSLNAGGSYNEQFF. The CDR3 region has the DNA TGTGCCAGCAGCTTAAACGCGGGAGGCTCCTACAATGAGCAGTTCTTC.

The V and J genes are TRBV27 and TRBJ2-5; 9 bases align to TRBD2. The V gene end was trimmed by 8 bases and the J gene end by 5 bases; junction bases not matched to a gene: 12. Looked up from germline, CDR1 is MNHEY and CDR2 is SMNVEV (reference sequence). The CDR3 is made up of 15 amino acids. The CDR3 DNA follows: TGTGCCAGCGGGTTGGCGGGAGGGCGTGGTGAGACCCAGTACTTC. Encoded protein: CASGLAGGRGETQYF.

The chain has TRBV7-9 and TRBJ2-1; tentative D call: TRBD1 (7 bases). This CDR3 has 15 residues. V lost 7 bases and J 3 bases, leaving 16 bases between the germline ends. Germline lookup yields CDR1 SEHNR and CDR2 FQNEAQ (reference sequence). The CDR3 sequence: CASTKQGGDYNEQFF. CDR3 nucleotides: TGTGCCAGCACCAAGCAGGGGGGCGACTACAATGAGCAGTTCTTC.

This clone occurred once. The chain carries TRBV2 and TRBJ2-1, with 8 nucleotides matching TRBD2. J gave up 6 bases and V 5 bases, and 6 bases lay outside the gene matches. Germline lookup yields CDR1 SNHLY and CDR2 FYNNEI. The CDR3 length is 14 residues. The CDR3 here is CASSSSGVFNEQFF. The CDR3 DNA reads TGTGCCAGCAGTAGTAGCGGGGTTTTCAATGAGCAGTTCTTC. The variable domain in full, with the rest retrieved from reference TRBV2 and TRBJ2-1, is EPEVTQTPSHQVTQMGQEVILRCVPISNHLYFYWYRQILGQKVEFLVSFYNNEISEKSEIFDDQFSVERPDGSNFTLKIRSTKLEDSAMYFCASSSSGVFNEQFFGPGTRLTVL.

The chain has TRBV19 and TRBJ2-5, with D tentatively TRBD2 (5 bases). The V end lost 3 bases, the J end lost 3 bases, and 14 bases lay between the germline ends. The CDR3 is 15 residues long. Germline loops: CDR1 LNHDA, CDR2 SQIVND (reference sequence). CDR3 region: CASSIPGLGEETQYF. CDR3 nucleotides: TGTGCCAGTAGTATTCCGGGCCTCGGGGAAGAGACCCAGTACTTC. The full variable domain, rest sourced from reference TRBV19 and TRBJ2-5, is DGGITQSPKYLFRKEGQNVTLSCEQNLNHDAMYWYRQDPGQGLRLIYYSQIVNDFQKGDIAEGYSVSREKKESFPLTVTSAQKNPTAFYLCASSIPGLGEETQYFGPGTRLLVL.

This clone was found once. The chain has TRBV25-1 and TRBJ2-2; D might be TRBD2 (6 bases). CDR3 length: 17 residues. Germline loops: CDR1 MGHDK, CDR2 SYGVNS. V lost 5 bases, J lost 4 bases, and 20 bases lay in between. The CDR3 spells CASSKWRRGVGTGELFF. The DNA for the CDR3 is TGTGCCAGCAGTAAATGGAGGCGGGGAGTGGGCACCGGGGAGCTGTTTTTT.

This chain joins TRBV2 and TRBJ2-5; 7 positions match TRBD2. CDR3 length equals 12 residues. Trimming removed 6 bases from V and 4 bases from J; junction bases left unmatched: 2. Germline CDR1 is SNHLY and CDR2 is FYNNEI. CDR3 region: CASRGEGETQYF. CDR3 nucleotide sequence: TGTGCCAGCAGGGGGGAGGGAGAGACCCAGTACTTC. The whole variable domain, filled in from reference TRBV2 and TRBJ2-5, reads EPEVTQTPSHQVTQMGQEVILRCVPISNHLYFYWYRQILGQKVEFLVSFYNNEISEKSEIFDDQFSVERPDGSNFTLKIRSTKLEDSAMYFCASRGEGETQYFGPGTRLLVL.

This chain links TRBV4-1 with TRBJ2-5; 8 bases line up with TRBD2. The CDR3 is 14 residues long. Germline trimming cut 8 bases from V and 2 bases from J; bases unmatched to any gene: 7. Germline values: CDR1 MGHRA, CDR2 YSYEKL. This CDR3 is CASGNGRGQETQYF. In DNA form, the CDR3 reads TGCGCCAGCGGAAACGGGAGGGGACAAGAGACCCAGTACTTC.

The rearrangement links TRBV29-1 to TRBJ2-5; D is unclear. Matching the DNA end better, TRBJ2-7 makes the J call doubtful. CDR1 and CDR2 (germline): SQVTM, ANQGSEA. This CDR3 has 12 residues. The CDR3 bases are TGCAGCGTTGAACAAGCTCCCTACGAGCAGTACTTC. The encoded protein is CSVEQAPYEQYF.

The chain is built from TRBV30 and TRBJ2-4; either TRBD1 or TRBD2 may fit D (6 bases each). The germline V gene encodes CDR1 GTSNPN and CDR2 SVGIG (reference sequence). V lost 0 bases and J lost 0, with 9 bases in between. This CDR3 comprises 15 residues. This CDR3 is CAWSVQGLAKNIQYF. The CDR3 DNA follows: TGTGCCTGGAGTGTACAGGGACTAGCCAAAAACATTCAGTACTTC.

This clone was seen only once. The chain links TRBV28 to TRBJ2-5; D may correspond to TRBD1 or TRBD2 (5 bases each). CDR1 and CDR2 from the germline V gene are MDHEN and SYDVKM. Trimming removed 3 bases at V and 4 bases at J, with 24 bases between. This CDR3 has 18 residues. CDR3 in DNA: TGTGCCAGCAGTTTTCCGGTGGGGACGGGCCAAAGGGGAGAGACCCAGTACTTC. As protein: CASSFPVGTGQRGETQYF.

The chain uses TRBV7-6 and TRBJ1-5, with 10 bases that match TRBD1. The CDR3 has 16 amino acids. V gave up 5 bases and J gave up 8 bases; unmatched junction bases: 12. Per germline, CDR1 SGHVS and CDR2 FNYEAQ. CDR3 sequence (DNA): TGTGCCAGCAGCGCAAGTTGGGACAGGGGATCGGAGCCCCAGCATTTT. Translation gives CASSASWDRGSEPQHF.

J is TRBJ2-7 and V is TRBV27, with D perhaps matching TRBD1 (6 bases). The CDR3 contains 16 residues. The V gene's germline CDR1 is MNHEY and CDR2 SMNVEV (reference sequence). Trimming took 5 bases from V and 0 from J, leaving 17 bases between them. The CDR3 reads CASSPSTGLLSYEQYF. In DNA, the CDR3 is TGTGCCAGCAGTCCGTCGACAGGCCTACTCTCCTACGAGCAGTACTTC.

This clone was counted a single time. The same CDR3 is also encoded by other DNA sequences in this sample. The CDR3, as DNA: TGTGCCAGCAGCCCCGGTGGGGCCTACGAGCAGTACTTC. Translated: CASSPGGAYEQYF. The chain uses TRBV9 and TRBJ2-7; D unresolved. From germline, CDR1 is SGDLS and CDR2 YYNGEE. The germline V and J ends were trimmed by 4 bases and 2 bases, with 10 bases remaining between them. The CDR3 totals 13 residues.

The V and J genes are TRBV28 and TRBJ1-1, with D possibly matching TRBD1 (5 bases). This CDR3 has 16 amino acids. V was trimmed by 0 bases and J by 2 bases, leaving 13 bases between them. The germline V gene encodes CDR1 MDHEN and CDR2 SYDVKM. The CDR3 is CASSLWGRGTNTEAFF. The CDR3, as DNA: TGTGCCAGCAGTTTATGGGGACGCGGAACTAACACTGAAGCTTTCTTT.

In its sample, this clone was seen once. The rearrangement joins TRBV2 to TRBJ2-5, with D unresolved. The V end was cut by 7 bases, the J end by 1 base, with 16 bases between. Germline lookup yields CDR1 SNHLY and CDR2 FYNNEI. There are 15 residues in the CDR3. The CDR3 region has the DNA TGTGCCAGCATCCCCAGAAGCCATAGCCAAGAGACCCAGTACTTC. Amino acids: CASIPRSHSQETQYF.

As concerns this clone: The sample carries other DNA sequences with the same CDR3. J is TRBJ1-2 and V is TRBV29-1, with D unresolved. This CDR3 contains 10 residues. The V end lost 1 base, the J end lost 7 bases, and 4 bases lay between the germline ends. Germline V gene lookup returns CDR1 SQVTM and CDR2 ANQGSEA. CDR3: CSVEGVGYTF. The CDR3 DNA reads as TGCAGCGTTGAAGGGGTTGGCTACACCTTC.

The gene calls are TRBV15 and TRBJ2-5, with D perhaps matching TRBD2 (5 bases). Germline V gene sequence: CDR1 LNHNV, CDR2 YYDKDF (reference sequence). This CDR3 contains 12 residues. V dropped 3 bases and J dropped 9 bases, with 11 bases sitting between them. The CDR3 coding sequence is TGTGCCACCAGCAGCACAATCGGGGCCCAGTACTTC. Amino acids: CATSSTIGAQYF.

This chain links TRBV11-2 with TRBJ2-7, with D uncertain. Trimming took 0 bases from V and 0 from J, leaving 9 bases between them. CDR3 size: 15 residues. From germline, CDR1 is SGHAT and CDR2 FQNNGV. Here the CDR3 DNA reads TGTGCCAGCAGCTTAGAAGCAAGTTCCTCCTACGAGCAGTACTTC. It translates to CASSLEASSSYEQYF.

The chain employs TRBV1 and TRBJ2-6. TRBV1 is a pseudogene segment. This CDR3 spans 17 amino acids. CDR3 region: CTSSRRCLQSRANVLTF. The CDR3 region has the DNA TGCACCAGCAGCAGAAGGTGTTTGCAAAGTCGGGCCAACGTCCTGACTTTC.

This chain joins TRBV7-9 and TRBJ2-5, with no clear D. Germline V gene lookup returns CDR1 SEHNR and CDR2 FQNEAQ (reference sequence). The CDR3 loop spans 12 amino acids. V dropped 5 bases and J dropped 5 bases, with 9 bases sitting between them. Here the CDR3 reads CASSPDEETQYF. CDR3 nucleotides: TGTGCCAGCAGCCCAGACGAGGAGACCCAGTACTTC.

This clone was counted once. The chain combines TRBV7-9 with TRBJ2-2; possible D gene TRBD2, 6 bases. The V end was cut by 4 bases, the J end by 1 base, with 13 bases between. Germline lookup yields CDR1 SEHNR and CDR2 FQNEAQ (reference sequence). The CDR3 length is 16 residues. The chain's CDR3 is CASSWRAQGNTGELFF. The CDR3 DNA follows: TGTGCCAGCAGCTGGAGGGCGCAGGGGAACACCGGGGAGCTGTTTTTT.

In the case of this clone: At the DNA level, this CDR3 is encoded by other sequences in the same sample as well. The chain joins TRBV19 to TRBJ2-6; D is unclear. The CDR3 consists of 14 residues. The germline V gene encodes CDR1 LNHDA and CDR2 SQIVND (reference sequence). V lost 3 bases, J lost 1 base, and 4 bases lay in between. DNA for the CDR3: TGTGCCAGTAGTATGGGTTCTGGGGCCAACGTCCTGACTTTC. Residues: CASSMGSGANVLTF.

In DNA form, the CDR3 reads TGTGCCAGCAGCTTGGCCCCGGGTTGGGGGTCCTACAATGAGCAGTTCTTC. Protein product: CASSLAPGWGSYNEQFF. The V call is TRBV5-6, the J call TRBJ2-1; D may be TRBD1 or TRBD2 (5 bases each). The CDR3 spans 17 residues. Germline CDR1 reads SGHDT; CDR2 reads YYEEEE. The V end lost 0 bases, the J end lost 1 base, and 14 bases lay between the germline ends.

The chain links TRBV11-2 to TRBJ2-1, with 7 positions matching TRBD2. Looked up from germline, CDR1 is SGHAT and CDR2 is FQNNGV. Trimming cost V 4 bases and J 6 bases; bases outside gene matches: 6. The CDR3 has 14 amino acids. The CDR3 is CASSWGSGFNEQFF. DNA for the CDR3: TGTGCCAGCAGCTGGGGTAGCGGGTTCAATGAGCAGTTCTTC.

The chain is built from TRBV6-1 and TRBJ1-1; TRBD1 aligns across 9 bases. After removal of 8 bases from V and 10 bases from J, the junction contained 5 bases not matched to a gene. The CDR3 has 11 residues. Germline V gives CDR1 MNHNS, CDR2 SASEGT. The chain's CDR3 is CASGPGQGAFF. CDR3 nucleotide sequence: TGTGCCAGCGGACCGGGACAGGGAGCTTTCTTT.

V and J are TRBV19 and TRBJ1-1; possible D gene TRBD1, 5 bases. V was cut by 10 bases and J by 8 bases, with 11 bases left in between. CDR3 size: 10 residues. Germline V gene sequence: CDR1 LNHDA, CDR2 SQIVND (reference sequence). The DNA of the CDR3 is TGTGCCACCTCCACAGGCGAAGCTTTCTTT. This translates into CATSTGEAFF.

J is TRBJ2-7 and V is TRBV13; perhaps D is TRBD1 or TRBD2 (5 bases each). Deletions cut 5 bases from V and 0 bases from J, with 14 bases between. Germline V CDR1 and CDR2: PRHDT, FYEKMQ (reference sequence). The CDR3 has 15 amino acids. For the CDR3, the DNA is TGTGCCAGCAGCGGGCGCGGTGGGGGCTCCTACGAGCAGTACTTC. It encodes CASSGRGGGSYEQYF. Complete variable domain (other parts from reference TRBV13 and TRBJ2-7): AAGVIQSPRHLIKEKRETATLKCYPIPRHDTVYWYQQGPGQDPQFLISFYEKMQSDKGSIPDRFSAQQFSDYHSELNMSSLELGDSALYFCASSGRGGGSYEQYFGPGTRLTVT.